This T cell receptor beta chain appears in the sequencing data of a study of CD8 T cells in ankylosing spondylitis. General study results and limits: Blood of patients with ankylosing spondylitis appeared to be characterized by a TCR beta motif of 8 or 9 highly homologous variants. Clones that were linked to disease were CD8+ and were relatively rare in peripheral blood.

For TCR beta, libraries came from quantitative 5'-RACE with molecular barcodes. TCRdb processed the 5' RACE reads anew with MiXCR; each CDR3 protein has one entry. The sample shows more than 250,000 distinct CDR3 sequences, 7% to 9% of them seen only once. This clonotype was counted only a few times. As yet, its antigen is unknown. The V and J ends lost 7 bases and 2 bases respectively, with 17 bases between them. The germline gives CDR1 MNHEY, CDR2 SMNVEV (reference sequence). The CDR3 spans 15 residues. This TCR was sampled from a male donor with ankylosing spondylitis. The chain links TRBV27 to TRBJ2-5; D may correspond to TRBD1 or TRBD2 (5 bases each). The sequencing sample was made of blood, either unsorted or a sorted T cell fraction (not recorded which). This chain's CDR3 is CASNTHEGYQETQYF. The CDR3 DNA reads TGTGCCAGCAACACCCACGAGGGGTATCAAGAGACCCAGTACTTC.